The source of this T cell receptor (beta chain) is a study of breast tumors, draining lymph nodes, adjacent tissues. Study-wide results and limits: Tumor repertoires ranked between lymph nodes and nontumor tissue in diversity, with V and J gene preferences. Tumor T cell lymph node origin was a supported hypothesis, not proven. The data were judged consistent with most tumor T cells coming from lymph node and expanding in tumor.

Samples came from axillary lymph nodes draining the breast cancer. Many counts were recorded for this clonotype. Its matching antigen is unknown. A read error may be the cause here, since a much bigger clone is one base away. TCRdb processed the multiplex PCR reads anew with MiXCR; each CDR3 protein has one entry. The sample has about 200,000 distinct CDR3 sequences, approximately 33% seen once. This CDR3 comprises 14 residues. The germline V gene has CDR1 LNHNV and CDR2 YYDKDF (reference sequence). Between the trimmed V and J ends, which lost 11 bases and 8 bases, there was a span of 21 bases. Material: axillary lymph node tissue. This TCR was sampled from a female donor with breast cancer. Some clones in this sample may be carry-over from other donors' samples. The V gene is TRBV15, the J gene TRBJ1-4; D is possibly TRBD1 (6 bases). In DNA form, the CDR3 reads TGTGCCGCCACCGATACAGGGACGGTGGAAAAACTGTTTTTT. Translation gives CAATDTGTVEKLFF.